This T cell receptor (beta chain) was obtained from a study of T cells in Graves' hyperthyroidism and ophthalmopathy. Study context: Staff took peripheral blood when the initial diagnosis was made, before any treatment began.

Findings and limits, study-wide: The blood repertoire included most of the expanded thyroid clonotypes above 0.001. Ophthalmopathy and stable hyperthyroidism were separated by a 13 V-J model.

This clonotype was seen many times. Its antigen remains unknown. Amplification yielded TCR beta CDR3 regions, with RNA transcripts as the source. First-round RT-PCR targeting the TCR CDR3 was performed with the HTBI primer set. MiXCR, run by TCRdb on the multiplex PCR reads, gives a single entry per CDR3 protein. The table has around 350,000 distinct CDR3 sequences, roughly 15% seen once. The trim removed 4 bases at V and 4 bases at J, leaving 4 bases unmatched. The CDR3 totals 13 residues. The germline V gene encodes CDR1 SGHDT and CDR2 YYEEEE. Fresh 10 ml peripheral blood yielded PBMCs. The chain combines TRBV5-6 with TRBJ1-2, with 7 bases that match TRBD1. The sequencing sample was made of blood. The TCR originated in a woman aged 25-40 years with Graves' ophthalmopathy. CDR3 DNA sequence: TGTGCCAGCAGCCCGGGACAGATCTATGGCTACACCTTC. Amino acid sequence: CASSPGQIYGYTF.